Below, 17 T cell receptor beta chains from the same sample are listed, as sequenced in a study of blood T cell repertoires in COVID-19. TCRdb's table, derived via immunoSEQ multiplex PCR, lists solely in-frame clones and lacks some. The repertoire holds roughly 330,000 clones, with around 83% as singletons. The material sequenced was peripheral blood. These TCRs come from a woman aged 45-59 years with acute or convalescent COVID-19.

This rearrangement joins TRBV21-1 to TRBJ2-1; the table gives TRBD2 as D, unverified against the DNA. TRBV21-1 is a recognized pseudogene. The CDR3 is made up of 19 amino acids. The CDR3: CASSKIWSRAGGSYNEQFF. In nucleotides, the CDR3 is TGTGCCAGCAGCAAAATATGGTCGCGGGCGGGAGGCTCCTACAATGAGCAGTTCTTC.

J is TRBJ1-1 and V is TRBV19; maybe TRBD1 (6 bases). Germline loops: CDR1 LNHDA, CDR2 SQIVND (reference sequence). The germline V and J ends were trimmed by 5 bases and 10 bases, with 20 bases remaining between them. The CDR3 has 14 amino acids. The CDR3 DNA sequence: TGTGCCAGTAGTCCGGGGACACTCCAGGGTGGAGCTTTCTTT. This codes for CASSPGTLQGGAFF.

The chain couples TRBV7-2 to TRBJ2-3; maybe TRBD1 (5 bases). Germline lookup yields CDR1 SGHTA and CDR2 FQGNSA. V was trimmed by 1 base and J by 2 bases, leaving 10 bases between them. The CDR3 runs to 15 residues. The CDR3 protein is CASSLDDSYTDTQYF. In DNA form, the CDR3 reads TGTGCCAGCAGCTTAGATGACAGCTACACAGATACGCAGTATTTT.

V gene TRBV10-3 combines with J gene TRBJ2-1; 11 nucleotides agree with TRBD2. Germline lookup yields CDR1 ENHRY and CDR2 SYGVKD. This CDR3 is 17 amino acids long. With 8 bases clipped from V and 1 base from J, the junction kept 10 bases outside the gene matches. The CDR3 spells CAIAGLAGGKSYNEQFF. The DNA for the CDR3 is TGTGCCATCGCGGGGCTAGCGGGGGGAAAATCCTACAATGAGCAGTTCTTC.

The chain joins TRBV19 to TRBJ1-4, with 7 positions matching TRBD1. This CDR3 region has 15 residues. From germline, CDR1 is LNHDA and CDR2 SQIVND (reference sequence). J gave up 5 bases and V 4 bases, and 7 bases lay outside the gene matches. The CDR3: CASSTGDSGNEKLFF. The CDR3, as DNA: TGTGCCAGTAGTACAGGGGACAGCGGGAATGAAAAACTGTTTTTT.

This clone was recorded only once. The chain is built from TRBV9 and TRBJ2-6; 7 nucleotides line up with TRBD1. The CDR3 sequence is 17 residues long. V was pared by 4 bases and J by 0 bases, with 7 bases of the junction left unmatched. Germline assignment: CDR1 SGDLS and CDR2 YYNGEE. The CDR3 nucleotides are TGTGCCAGCAGCCCCGAGGGGGCGAACTCTGGGGCCAACGTCCTGACTTTC. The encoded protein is CASSPEGANSGANVLTF.

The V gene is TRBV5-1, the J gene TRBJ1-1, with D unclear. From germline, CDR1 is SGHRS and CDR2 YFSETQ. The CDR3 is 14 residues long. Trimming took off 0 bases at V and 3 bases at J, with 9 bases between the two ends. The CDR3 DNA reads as TGCGCCAGCAGCTTGGGTGCCGGGGACACTGAAGCTTTCTTT. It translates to CASSLGAGDTEAFF.

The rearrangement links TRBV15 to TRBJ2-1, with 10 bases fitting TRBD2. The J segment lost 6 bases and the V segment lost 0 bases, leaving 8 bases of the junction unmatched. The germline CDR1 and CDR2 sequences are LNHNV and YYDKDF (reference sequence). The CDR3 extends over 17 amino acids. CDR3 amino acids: CATSREVTSGTSNEQFF. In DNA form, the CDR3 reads TGTGCCACCAGCAGAGAGGTTACTAGCGGGACCTCCAATGAGCAGTTCTTC.

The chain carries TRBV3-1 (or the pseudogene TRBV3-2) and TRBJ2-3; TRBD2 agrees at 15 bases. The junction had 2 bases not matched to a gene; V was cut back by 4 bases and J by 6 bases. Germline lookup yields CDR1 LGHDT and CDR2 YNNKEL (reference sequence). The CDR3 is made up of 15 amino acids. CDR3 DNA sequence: TGTGCCAGCAGCCTCGGGACTAGCGGGGGGGATACGCAGTATTTT. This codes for CASSLGTSGGDTQYF.

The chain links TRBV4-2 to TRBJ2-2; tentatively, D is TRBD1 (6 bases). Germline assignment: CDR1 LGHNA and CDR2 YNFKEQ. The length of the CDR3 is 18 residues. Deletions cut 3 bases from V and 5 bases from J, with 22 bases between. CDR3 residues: CASSQVQGREGNTGELFF. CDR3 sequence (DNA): TGTGCCAGCAGCCAGGTTCAGGGGCGTGAAGGAAATACCGGGGAGCTGTTTTTT.

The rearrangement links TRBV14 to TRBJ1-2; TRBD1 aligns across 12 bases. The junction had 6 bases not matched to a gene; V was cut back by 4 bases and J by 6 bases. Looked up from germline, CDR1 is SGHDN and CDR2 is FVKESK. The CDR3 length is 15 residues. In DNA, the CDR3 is TGTGCCAGCAGCCCCACCGGGACAGGGGGCCATGGCTACACCTTC. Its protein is CASSPTGTGGHGYTF.

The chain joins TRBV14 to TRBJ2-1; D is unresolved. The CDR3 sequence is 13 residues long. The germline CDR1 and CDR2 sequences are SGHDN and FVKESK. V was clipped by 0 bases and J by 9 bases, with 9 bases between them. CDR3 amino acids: CASSQDLSGEQFF. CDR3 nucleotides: TGTGCCAGCAGCCAAGATTTGAGTGGTGAGCAGTTCTTC.

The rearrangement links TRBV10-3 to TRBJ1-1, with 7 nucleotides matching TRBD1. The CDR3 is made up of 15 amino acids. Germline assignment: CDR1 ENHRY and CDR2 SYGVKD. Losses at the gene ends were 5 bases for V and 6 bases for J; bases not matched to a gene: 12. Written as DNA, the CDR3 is TGTGCCATCAGTCCACAGACAGGGAGAGGCGCTGAAGCTTTCTTT. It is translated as CAISPQTGRGAEAFF.

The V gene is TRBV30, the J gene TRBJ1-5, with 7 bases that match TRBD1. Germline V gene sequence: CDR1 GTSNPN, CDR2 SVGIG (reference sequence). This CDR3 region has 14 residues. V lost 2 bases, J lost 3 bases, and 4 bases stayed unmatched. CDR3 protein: CAWSSGTDNQPQHF. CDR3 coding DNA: TGTGCCTGGAGTTCCGGGACAGACAATCAGCCCCAGCATTTT.

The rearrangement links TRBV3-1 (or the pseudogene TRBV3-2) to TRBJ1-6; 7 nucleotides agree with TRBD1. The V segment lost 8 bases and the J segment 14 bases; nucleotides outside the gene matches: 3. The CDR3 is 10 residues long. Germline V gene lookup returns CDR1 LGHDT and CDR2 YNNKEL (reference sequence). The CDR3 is CASEGATLHF. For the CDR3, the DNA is TGTGCCAGCGAGGGGGCGACCCTCCACTTT.

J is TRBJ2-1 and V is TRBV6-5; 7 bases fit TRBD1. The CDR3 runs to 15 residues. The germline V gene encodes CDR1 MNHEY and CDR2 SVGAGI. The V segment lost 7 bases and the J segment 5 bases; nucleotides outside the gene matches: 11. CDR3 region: CASKGTDLPHNEQFF. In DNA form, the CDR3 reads TGTGCCAGCAAAGGGACAGACTTACCGCACAATGAGCAGTTCTTC.

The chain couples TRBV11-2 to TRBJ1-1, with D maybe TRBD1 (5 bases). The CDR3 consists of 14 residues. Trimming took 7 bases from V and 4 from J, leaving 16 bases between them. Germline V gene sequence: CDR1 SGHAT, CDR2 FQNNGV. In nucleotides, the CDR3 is TGTGCCAGCAATGGAATCAGGGTAGGCACTGAAGCTTTCTTT. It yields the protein CASNGIRVGTEAFF.